These 15 T cell receptor beta chains were sequenced from one sample in a study of blood T cell repertoires in COVID-19. Sequencing was performed with immunoSEQ multiplex PCR; in TCRdb, only in-frame clones are kept and a portion is missing. The data contain approximately 300,000 clones, around 90% of them singletons. Sequencing was performed on peripheral blood. These receptors were taken from a woman aged 25 to 39 with COVID-19, enrolled during active disease.

The V and J genes are TRBV19 and TRBJ2-7; 7 nucleotides match TRBD1. The J segment lost 5 bases and the V segment lost 7 bases, leaving 17 bases of the junction unmatched. Germline V gene lookup returns CDR1 LNHDA and CDR2 SQIVND (reference sequence). There are 16 residues in the CDR3. In nucleotides, the CDR3 is TGTGCCAGTAACACAGGGCCAGGGGGTCCCCCGGACGAGCAGTACTTC. Translation: CASNTGPGGPPDEQYF.

This chain uses TRBV25-1 with TRBJ2-7; tentative D call: TRBD2 (6 bases). V lost 5 bases to trimming and J lost 7 bases, with 12 bases between them. Germline lookup yields CDR1 MGHDK and CDR2 SYGVNS. CDR3 length equals 12 residues. CDR3 in amino acids: CASSTPGEEQYF. For the CDR3, the DNA is TGTGCCAGCAGTACCCCGGGGGAAGAGCAGTACTTC.

This clone appeared once. The chain couples TRBV6-5 to TRBJ1-1; no definite D call. The CDR3 runs to 14 residues. V was shortened by 8 bases and J by 0 bases, with 13 bases between the two germline ends. Germline assignment: CDR1 MNHEY and CDR2 SVGAGI. The CDR3 sequence: CASRVALVNTEAFF. In nucleotides, the CDR3 is TGTGCCAGCCGGGTCGCTTTGGTGAACACTGAAGCTTTCTTT.

The V call is TRBV25-1, the J call TRBJ1-4; 9 bases match TRBD1. The ends lost 6 bases at V and 7 bases at J; junction bases unmatched: 3. The CDR3 sequence is 13 residues long. Germline CDR1 MGHDK, CDR2 SYGVNS. As DNA, the CDR3 is TGTGCCAGCAGGGGACAGGGCGGTGAAAAACTGTTTTTT. Its protein product is CASRGQGGEKLFF.

V usage is TRBV28 and J usage is TRBJ2-2, with TRBD2 matching 8 bases. J was trimmed by 7 bases and V by 6 bases; bases with no gene match: 16. The CDR3 consists of 17 residues. Germline V lookup: CDR1 MDHEN, CDR2 SYDVKM. The CDR3: CASSSFGLAGWGGELFF. The CDR3 coding sequence is TGTGCCAGCAGCTCCTTCGGGCTAGCGGGCTGGGGCGGGGAGCTGTTTTTT.

This clone was counted once. The V gene is TRBV28, the J gene TRBJ1-1; a possible D gene is TRBD1 (6 bases). V was cut by 6 bases and J by 7 bases, with 9 bases left in between. CDR3 length: 11 amino acids. CDR1 is MDHEN and CDR2 is SYDVKM in the germline V gene. CDR3 bases: TGTGCCAGCAGCGTACAGGGTGAAGCTTTCTTT. Its protein product is CASSVQGEAFF.

This chain links TRBV29-1 with TRBJ2-1; TRBD2 might be the D (6 bases). The V end lost 4 bases, the J end lost 3 bases, and 10 bases lay between the germline ends. Germline CDR1 is SQVTM and CDR2 is ANQGSEA. The CDR3 is made up of 13 amino acids. The CDR3 here is CSVVGRLYNEQFF. The CDR3 bases are TGCAGCGTTGTCGGGAGACTCTACAATGAGCAGTTCTTC.

The chain uses TRBV10-3 and TRBJ2-6; tentatively, D is TRBD2 (5 bases). V lost 0 bases and J 0 bases, leaving 9 bases between the germline ends. The CDR3 spans 17 residues. CDR1 and CDR2 from the germline V gene are ENHRY and SYGVKD. CDR3 in amino acids: CAISESTRGSGANVLTF. The DNA for the CDR3 is TGTGCCATCAGTGAGTCGACTCGGGGCTCTGGGGCCAACGTCCTGACTTTC.

This sequence joins TRBV7-9 and TRBJ1-2, with 10 bases matching TRBD1. CDR1 and CDR2 (germline): SEHNR, FQNEAQ (reference sequence). The CDR3 consists of 15 residues. The V gene end was trimmed by 1 base and the J gene end by 8 bases; junction bases not matched to a gene: 7. The CDR3 region is CASSLGGTGVGGYTF. In DNA, the CDR3 is TGTGCCAGCAGCTTAGGAGGGACAGGGGTTGGCGGCTACACCTTC.

CDR3 in DNA: TGTGCCAGCAGTACCCCCCAGTACCATGGCTACACCTTC. Its protein product is CASSTPQYHGYTF. V gene TRBV6-5 combines with J gene TRBJ1-2; D not certain. Germline CDR1 reads MNHEY; CDR2 reads SVGAGI. The CDR3 runs to 13 residues. V gave up 5 bases and J gave up 6 bases, with 13 bases separating them.

A word on this clone: The sample carries other DNA sequences with the same CDR3. The rearrangement uses TRBV9 and TRBJ2-2; D is uncertain. CDR3 length: 14 residues. Germline CDR1 SGDLS, CDR2 YYNGEE. Trimming pared 0 bases from V and 1 base from J, leaving 4 bases between. For the CDR3, the DNA is TGTGCCAGCAGCGTAGGAGGGAACACCGGGGAGCTGTTTTTT. Translated, it gives CASSVGGNTGELFF. The full variable domain, in which reference TRBV9 and TRBJ2-2 provide the parts outside the CDR3, is DSGVTQTPKHLITATGQRVTLRCSPRSGDLSVYWYQQSLDQGLQFLIQYYNGEERAKGNILERFSAQQFPDLHSELNLSSLELGDSALYFCASSVGGNTGELFFGEGSRLTVL.

This clone was recorded only once. CDR3 protein: CASSVRTENEKLFF. The CDR3 region has the DNA TGTGCCAGCAGCGTAAGGACAGAGAATGAAAAACTGTTTTTT. This chain connects TRBV3-1 (or the pseudogene TRBV3-2) to TRBJ1-4, with D maybe TRBD1 (6 bases). Germline V gives CDR1 LGHDT, CDR2 YNNKEL (reference sequence). This CDR3 comprises 14 residues. V was pared by 5 bases and J by 5 bases, with 12 bases between.

This clone was detected a few times. This sequence joins TRBV4-1 and TRBJ2-4; tentatively, D is TRBD1 (5 bases). This CDR3 is 15 amino acids long. With 3 bases removed from V and 0 bases from J, the gap between germline ends came to 9 bases. Germline V CDR1 and CDR2: MGHRA, YSYEKL. CDR3 sequence (DNA): TGCGCCAGCAGCCACCCAGGGCTAGCCAAAAACATTCAGTACTTC. This encodes CASSHPGLAKNIQYF.

The chain links TRBV7-2 to TRBJ2-1; TRBD2 matches 8 bases. Germline CDR1 and CDR2: SGHTA and FQGNSA. This CDR3 comprises 15 residues. The trim removed 5 bases at V and 9 bases at J, leaving 12 bases unmatched. CDR3 DNA sequence: TGTGCCAGCAGCCAGGGACTAGTGGCGTCGACTGAGCAGTTCTTC. Its translation: CASSQGLVASTEQFF.

The chain combines TRBV6-2 or TRBV6-3 with TRBJ2-1, with TRBD2 as a possible D gene (6 bases). CDR1 MNHEY and CDR2 SVGEGT come from the germline V gene. V lost 2 bases to trimming and J lost 10 bases, with 12 bases between them. This CDR3 spans 13 amino acids. The CDR3 region has the DNA TGTGCCAGCAGTTACGCGCCTCGGGGGGAGCAGTTCTTC. As protein: CASSYAPRGEQFF.